This TCR beta chain was sequenced during a study of shared clonotypes between healthy human individuals. Study summary: A donor's plate count was three for CD4 naive and three for CD4 memory; CD8 naive had two and CD8 memory one. Study-level points and caveats: Measured sharing among donors was expected to vary with sequencing depth. Owing to a small donor count, the genetic and exposure-history diversity represented was limited. Richness estimates generally favored naive over memory subsets.

Germline V lookup: CDR1 MNHEY, CDR2 SMNVEV (reference sequence). V dropped 4 bases and J dropped 4; count of bases not matched to a gene: 9. CDR3 size: 15 residues. Using immunoSEQ multiplex PCR, the repertoire was profiled, and TCRdb retains in-frame clones only, with some absent. Of under 850,000 clones listed, almost 95% are singletons. Only CD45RO-negative cells positively selected for CCR7 counted as naive CD8 cells, so terminally differentiated effector memory CD45RA+ cells were excluded. Of note for this clone: No antigen is known for it.

The chain employs TRBV27 and TRBJ2-7; 8 bases line up with TRBD2. The sequenced material came from naive CD8+ T cells sorted from blood. This TCR was sampled from a young man in good health. The CDR3 sequence: CASSWGAGEYYEQYF. The CDR3, as DNA: TGTGCCAGCAGTTGGGGAGCGGGAGAATATTACGAGCAGTACTTC.